The 13 T cell receptor beta chains reported below all come from one sample, sequenced in a study of CXCR3-negative and CXCR3-positive naive CD8 T cells. Findings and caveats of the study: Naive CXCR3-positive cells had TRB CDR3s more hydrophobic than those of CXCR3-negative naive cells.

These TCRs are of unknown antigen specificity. Carrying UMI labels, the TRB cDNA libraries were prepared through 5' RACE. TCRdb reprocessed the 5' RACE reads and stores each CDR3 protein as one record, lacking DNA. Its clone listing holds roughly 100,000 distinct CDR3 sequences. The sequencing sample was made of naive CXCR3+ CD8+ T cells from blood. Subset denoted: CD45RO-CCR7+CD27+CD95- naive CD8+ T cells expressing CXCR3 (TNR3+). Receptors originate from a human donor in good health. Some clones in this sample may be carry-over from other donors' samples.

The rearrangement joins TRBV28 to TRBJ2-2; absent DNA, TCRdb's TRBD1 call cannot be checked. Germline CDR1 and CDR2: MDHEN and SYDVKM. This CDR3 contains 15 residues. CDR3 sequence: CASSFPTGNTGELFF.

The chain is built from TRBV7-9 and TRBJ2-7; without DNA, the TCRdb call of TRBD1 cannot be checked. Germline V CDR1 and CDR2: SEHNR, FQNEAQ (reference sequence). The CDR3 totals 14 residues. CDR3 amino acids: CASSPGQGVDEQYF. The complete variable domain, with remaining parts taken from reference TRBV7-9 and TRBJ2-7, reads DTGVSQNPRHKITKRGQNVTFRCDPISEHNRLYWYRQTLGQGPEFLTYFQNEAQLEKSRLLSDRFSAERPKGSFSTLEIQRTEQGDSAMYLCASSPGQGVDEQYFGPGTRLTVT.

The chain links TRBV27 to TRBJ1-4. This CDR3 comprises 16 residues. Germline CDR1 is MNHEY and CDR2 is SMNVEV (reference sequence). The CDR3 spells CASSSQYSATNEKLFF.

This chain joins TRBV4-1 and TRBJ1-5; TCRdb designates TRBD1, a call that cannot be tested without DNA. This CDR3 has 14 amino acids. Germline lookup yields CDR1 MGHRA and CDR2 YSYEKL. The CDR3 loop is CASSHPLGNQPQHF.

This chain joins TRBV4-3 and TRBJ2-3; TCRdb indicates TRBD2, and absent DNA this call remains unverified. CDR3 length: 15 amino acids. CDR1 is LGHNA, CDR2 YSLEER, per germline. The CDR3 sequence: CASSPGTSNTDTQYF.

The rearrangement links TRBV29-1 to TRBJ1-2. The V gene's germline CDR1 is SQVTM and CDR2 ANQGSEA. The CDR3 contains 12 residues. The CDR3 protein is CSVADANYGYTF.

The J gene is TRBJ2-7, the V gene TRBV29-1; TCRdb names TRBD1, which stays unverified in the absence of DNA. Germline V CDR1 and CDR2: SQVTM, ANQGSEA. The CDR3 sequence is 11 residues long. The CDR3 here is CSVEEGPVRYF.

V gene TRBV4-2 combines with J gene TRBJ2-7; lacking DNA, the TRBD2 call made by TCRdb goes unchecked. CDR1 is LGHNA and CDR2 is YNFKEQ in the germline V gene. There are 16 residues in the CDR3. The CDR3 sequence: CASSQEPAEGTYEQYF.

The rearrangement joins TRBV15 to TRBJ2-5; TCRdb outputs TRBD2, but without DNA this stays unchecked. Germline CDR1 is LNHNV and CDR2 is YYDKDF (reference sequence). The CDR3 is 15 amino acids. CDR3 residues: CATSTERERGETQYF.

The V gene is TRBV5-4, the J gene TRBJ2-1. The CDR3 has 13 residues. CDR1 and CDR2 from the germline V gene are SGHNT and YYREEE (reference sequence). This CDR3 is CASSLGVNNEQFF. Using reference TRBV5-4 and TRBJ2-1 for the parts outside the CDR3, the full variable domain is ETGVTQSPTHLIKTRGQQVTLRCSSQSGHNTVSWYQQALGQGPQFIFQYYREEENGRGNFPPRFSGLQFPNYSSELNVNALELDDSALYLCASSLGVNNEQFFGPGTRLTVL.

The chain couples TRBV25-1 to TRBJ2-5; TCRdb returns TRBD1, unconfirmable since there is no DNA. Germline V gives CDR1 MGHDK, CDR2 SYGVNS. This CDR3 has 14 residues. CDR3 in amino acids: CASSDWGRQETQYF.

The CDR3 region is CASSLETSGVENTEAFF. V is TRBV5-1 and J is TRBJ1-1; TCRdb names TRBD1, which stays unverified in the absence of DNA. Germline V gene lookup returns CDR1 SGHRS and CDR2 YFSETQ. The CDR3 runs to 17 residues.

The chain links TRBV29-1 to TRBJ1-2. The CDR3 sequence is 14 residues long. Germline V gene sequence: CDR1 SQVTM, CDR2 ANQGSEA. CDR3 region: CSVVDPTTNYGYTF.